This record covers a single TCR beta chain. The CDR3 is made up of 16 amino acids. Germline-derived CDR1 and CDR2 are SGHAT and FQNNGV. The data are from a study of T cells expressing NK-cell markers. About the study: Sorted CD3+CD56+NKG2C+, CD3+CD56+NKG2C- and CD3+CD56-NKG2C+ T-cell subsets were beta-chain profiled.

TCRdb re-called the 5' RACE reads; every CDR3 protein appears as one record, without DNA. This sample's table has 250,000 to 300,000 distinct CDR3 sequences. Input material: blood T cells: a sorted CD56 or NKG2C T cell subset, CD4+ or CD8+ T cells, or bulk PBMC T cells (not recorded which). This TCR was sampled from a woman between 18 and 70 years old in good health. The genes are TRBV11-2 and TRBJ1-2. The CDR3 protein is CASSLDQPNGVYGYTF.